These T cell receptor beta chains were read from a single sample in a study of T cells in Graves' hyperthyroidism and ophthalmopathy. TCRdb re-called the multiplex PCR reads through MiXCR, storing one row per CDR3 protein. The repertoire has hundreds of thousands of distinct CDR3 sequences, approximately 44% of them found once; the top ten carry nearly 8.5%. Sequencing was performed on peripheral blood or thyroid tissue (not recorded which). All receptors derive from a woman between 18 and 29 years old with Graves' hyperthyroidism. The CDR3 runs from the conserved cysteine through the conserved F or W. Fields, in order: CDR3 protein, CDR3 DNA, clone size, V gene, J gene, D gene. D genes are given only for firm matches. Expanded clones are given a class, and other clones once, few, many or no size at all.

CDR3aa: CSVETRETQHF
CDR3nt: TGCAGCGTGGAAACCAGGGAGACCCAGCATTTT
abundance: few
v_gene: TRBV29-1
j_gene: TRBJ1-5
d_gene: -

CDR3aa: CASSQAATGLYEQYF
CDR3nt: TGTGCCAGCAGCCAAGCCGCGACAGGGTTATACGAGCAGTACTTC
abundance: few
v_gene: TRBV7-9
j_gene: TRBJ2-7
d_gene: TRBD1

CDR3aa: CASSQVFPDLNTEAFF
CDR3nt: TGCGCCAGCAGCCAAGTATTCCCAGACCTGAACACTGAAGCTTTCTTT
abundance: -
v_gene: TRBV4-1
j_gene: TRBJ1-1
d_gene: -

CDR3aa: CASSKGSSYNSPLHF
CDR3nt: TGTGCCAGTAGTAAAGGGAGCTCCTATAATTCACCCCTCCACTTT
abundance: -
v_gene: TRBV19
j_gene: TRBJ1-6
d_gene: -

CDR3aa: CASSGTNTEAFF
CDR3nt: TGTGCGAGTTCAGGCACGAACACTGAAGCTTTCTTT
abundance: -
v_gene: TRBV12-5
j_gene: TRBJ1-1
d_gene: -

CDR3aa: CASTLLPGVDYGYTF
CDR3nt: TGTGCCAGCACCCTCCTGCCAGGGGTGGACTATGGCTACACCTTC
abundance: many
v_gene: TRBV7-8
j_gene: TRBJ1-2
d_gene: -

CDR3aa: CATSGAQDRGTGELFF
CDR3nt: TGTGCCACCAGTGGGGCACAGGACAGGGGAACCGGGGAGCTGTTTTTT
abundance: -
v_gene: TRBV24-1
j_gene: TRBJ2-2
d_gene: TRBD1

CDR3aa: CASSRPGQANYEQYF
CDR3nt: TGTGCCAGCAGTCGTCCGGGACAGGCAAACTACGAGCAGTACTTC
abundance: -
v_gene: TRBV7-4
j_gene: TRBJ2-7
d_gene: TRBD1

CDR3aa: CASSMAKGASYGYTF
CDR3nt: TGTGCCAGTAGTATGGCGAAGGGGGCGTCCTATGGCTACACCTTC
abundance: -
v_gene: TRBV19
j_gene: TRBJ1-2
d_gene: TRBD1

CDR3aa: CASRRLVQGLGYTF
CDR3nt: TGTGCCAGCAGACGGCTAGTACAGGGGTTGGGCTACACCTTC
abundance: few
v_gene: TRBV7-2
j_gene: TRBJ1-2
d_gene: TRBD1

CDR3aa: CATSDLRLRGLKQETQYF
CDR3nt: TGTGCCACCAGTGATTTGAGACTCCGGGGCCTTAAGCAAGAGACCCAGTACTTC
abundance: -
v_gene: TRBV24-1
j_gene: TRBJ2-5
d_gene: -

CDR3aa: CAISESKPRGNQPQHF
CDR3nt: TGTGCCATCAGTGAGTCGAAGCCCAGAGGCAATCAGCCCCAGCATTTT
abundance: many
v_gene: TRBV10-3
j_gene: TRBJ1-5
d_gene: -

CDR3aa: CASLGQGGYGYTF
CDR3nt: TGTGCCAGCCTGGGGCAGGGGGGGTATGGCTACACCTTC
abundance: -
v_gene: TRBV5-5
j_gene: TRBJ1-2
d_gene: TRBD1

CDR3aa: CANSLQGSNSPLHF
CDR3nt: TGTGCCAACAGCTTGCAGGGAAGCAATTCACCCCTCCACTTT
abundance: -
v_gene: TRBV7-9
j_gene: TRBJ1-6
d_gene: -

CDR3aa: CSARANEGDRVNYGYTF
CDR3nt: TGCAGTGCTAGAGCCAACGAAGGGGACAGAGTAAACTATGGCTACACCTTC
abundance: -
v_gene: TRBV20-1
j_gene: TRBJ1-2
d_gene: TRBD1

CDR3aa: CASSLVSEAFF
CDR3nt: TGTGCCAGCAGCTTAGTAAGTGAAGCTTTCTTT
abundance: many
v_gene: TRBV7-2
j_gene: TRBJ1-1
d_gene: -

CDR3aa: CASSQVANQPQHF
CDR3nt: TGCGCCAGCAGCCAAGTGGCAAATCAGCCCCAGCATTTT
abundance: few
v_gene: TRBV7-3
j_gene: TRBJ1-5
d_gene: -

CDR3aa: CATSDWVADRGDTGELFF
CDR3nt: TGTGCCACCAGTGATTGGGTGGCGGACAGGGGGGACACCGGGGAGCTGTTTTTT
abundance: few
v_gene: TRBV24-1
j_gene: TRBJ2-2
d_gene: TRBD1

CDR3aa: CASSYGPTSTQAYEQYF
CDR3nt: TGTGCCAGCAGTTACGGCCCGACTAGCACACAGGCCTACGAGCAGTACTTC
abundance: -
v_gene: TRBV10-3
j_gene: TRBJ2-7
d_gene: TRBD2

CDR3aa: CSVWRGQGRQQETQYF
CDR3nt: TGCAGTGTATGGAGGGGACAGGGACGGCAGCAAGAGACCCAGTACTTC
abundance: once
v_gene: TRBV29-1
j_gene: TRBJ2-5
d_gene: TRBD1

CDR3aa: CASTKDRYSNQPQHF
CDR3nt: TGTGCCAGCACCAAGGACAGGTATAGCAATCAGCCCCAGCATTTT
abundance: few
v_gene: TRBV12-3/TRBV12-4
j_gene: TRBJ1-5
d_gene: TRBD1

CDR3aa: CASRERQGARSPLHF
CDR3nt: TGTGCCAGCAGGGAAAGACAGGGGGCTCGTTCACCCCTCCACTTT
abundance: few
v_gene: TRBV6-1
j_gene: TRBJ1-6
d_gene: TRBD1

CDR3aa: CSASASDRGHGYTF
CDR3nt: TGCAGTGCTAGCGCCAGCGACAGGGGGCATGGCTACACCTTC
abundance: -
v_gene: TRBV20-1
j_gene: TRBJ1-2
d_gene: TRBD1

CDR3aa: CASSLDPVSSYEQYF
CDR3nt: TGTGCCAGCAGCTTGGATCCTGTTTCCTCCTACGAGCAGTACTTC
abundance: once
v_gene: TRBV2
j_gene: TRBJ2-7
d_gene: -

CDR3aa: CASVGPGGNQPQHF
CDR3nt: TGTGCCAGCGTTGGGCCAGGCGGCAATCAGCCCCAGCATTTT
abundance: -
v_gene: TRBV9
j_gene: TRBJ1-5
d_gene: -

CDR3aa: CASRTTGTFGKLFF
CDR3nt: TGTGCCAGCAGGACGACAGGGACGTTTGGAAAACTGTTTTTT
abundance: -
v_gene: TRBV7-2
j_gene: TRBJ1-4
d_gene: TRBD1

CDR3aa: CASSSRDPLRSPLHF
CDR3nt: TGTGCCAGTAGTTCCCGGGACCCCCTTCGATCACCCCTCCACTTT
abundance: many
v_gene: TRBV19
j_gene: TRBJ1-6
d_gene: -

CDR3aa: CATSSILSSGAGYTF
CDR3nt: TGTGCCACCAGCAGTATACTGAGCTCTGGGGCTGGCTACACCTTC
abundance: -
v_gene: TRBV15
j_gene: TRBJ1-2
d_gene: -

CDR3aa: CSARDLRQGLEAFF
CDR3nt: TGCAGTGCTAGAGATCTGAGGCAGGGGCTCGAAGCTTTCTTT
abundance: few
v_gene: TRBV20-1
j_gene: TRBJ1-1
d_gene: -

CDR3aa: CSVVGASGETQYF
CDR3nt: TGCAGCGTTGTTGGGGCCTCCGGGGAGACCCAGTACTTC
abundance: many
v_gene: TRBV29-1
j_gene: TRBJ2-5
d_gene: -

CDR3aa: CASSLADRGNFYGYTF
CDR3nt: TGTGCCAGCAGCCTCGCGGACAGGGGAAATTTCTATGGCTACACCTTC
abundance: once
v_gene: TRBV2
j_gene: TRBJ1-2
d_gene: TRBD1

CDR3aa: CSAQRAWREKLFF
CDR3nt: TGCAGCGCCCAACGGGCATGGAGAGAAAAACTGTTTTTT
abundance: few
v_gene: TRBV29-1
j_gene: TRBJ1-4
d_gene: -

CDR3aa: CSARQGREQYF
CDR3nt: TGCAGCGCGAGACAGGGTCGGGAGCAGTACTTC
abundance: -
v_gene: TRBV29-1
j_gene: TRBJ2-7
d_gene: TRBD1

CDR3aa: CASTLTGDETQYF
CDR3nt: TGTGCCAGCACCCTGACAGGGGACGAGACCCAGTACTTC
abundance: few
v_gene: TRBV7-9
j_gene: TRBJ2-5
d_gene: TRBD1

CDR3aa: CASSLGLAVIYEQYF
CDR3nt: TGTGCCAGCAGCTTAGGACTAGCGGTGATCTACGAGCAGTACTTC
abundance: -
v_gene: TRBV2
j_gene: TRBJ2-7
d_gene: TRBD2

CDR3aa: CASSIVPGTSYEQYF
CDR3nt: TGTGCCAGTAGTATAGTTCCGGGGACATCCTACGAGCAGTACTTC
abundance: -
v_gene: TRBV19
j_gene: TRBJ2-7
d_gene: -

CDR3aa: CATHSFLGQPQHF
CDR3nt: TGTGCCACCCACTCCTTTTTGGGTCAGCCCCAGCATTTT
abundance: many
v_gene: TRBV2
j_gene: TRBJ1-5
d_gene: -